This T cell receptor beta chain comes out of a study of cytomegalovirus exposure and HLA in healthy donors. About the research overall: Earlier results showed roughly 120 million unique TCR beta sequences derived from roughly 200 million T cells. Study outcomes and limitations: No immune exposure information besides CMV serostatus was available. Later analysis identified several of the most significant clusters that appeared linked to common viral pathogens. Most TCR sequences were rare, but some public TCRs occurred in many donors.

Germline V gene sequence: CDR1 SGHVS, CDR2 FQNEAQ. V was pared by 4 bases and J by 4 bases, with 5 bases of the junction left unmatched. The CDR3 has 15 residues. To note about this clone: Its target is not known.

The PCR contained 60 Vbeta and 13 Jbeta primers. Libraries were prepared by immunoSEQ multiplex PCR; TCRdb keeps only in-frame clonotypes and omits some of them. This sample has about 89,000 clones, with approximately 63% found just once. This clonotype originated in a woman under 40 in good health and CMV-seronegative. The chain carries TRBV7-8 and TRBJ2-7; 12 bases map to TRBD2. The sequenced sample was PBMCs. The CDR3 coding sequence is TGTGCCAGCAGCTCCCTAGCGGGAGGGCCGTACGAGCAGTACTTC. As protein: CASSSLAGGPYEQYF.